The table lists the clone carrying this T cell receptor beta chain with many counts. Its antigen remains unknown. RNA transcripts provided the source from which TCR beta CDR3 regions were amplified. RT-PCR in the first round (using the HTBI primer set) targeted the TCR CDR3. One entry per CDR3 protein, called by TCRdb with MiXCR from the multiplex PCR reads. The sample carries roughly 350,000 distinct CDR3 sequences, approximately 15% recorded once. This CDR3 region has 14 residues. V lost 5 bases and J 2 bases, leaving 11 bases between the germline ends. Per the germline V gene, CDR1 is MDHEN and CDR2 is SYDVKM. These data belong to a study of T cells in Graves' hyperthyroidism and ophthalmopathy. Findings of the study overall: A 13 V-J model separated ophthalmopathy from stable hyperthyroidism.

The rearrangement joins TRBV28 to TRBJ2-3; TRBD1 might be the D (5 bases). Sample: blood. The sequence came from a woman in her 30s with Graves' hyperthyroidism. CDR3 nucleotide sequence: TGTGCCAGCAGTCTACGACAGCCCACAGATACGCAGTATTTT. It is translated as CASSLRQPTDTQYF.